These 29 T cell receptor beta chains were all obtained from the same sample, sequenced in a study of blood T cell repertoires in COVID-19. Repertoires were generated with immunoSEQ multiplex PCR, while TCRdb's copy carries only in-frame clones and drops some. In the table there are 50,000 to 60,000 clones, roughly four fifths of which are singletons. The sequenced sample consisted of peripheral blood. These receptors were collected from a human donor in a cohort sampled during active or convalescent COVID-19.

This clone has just one count. The chain has TRBV6-5 and TRBJ1-5; possibly TRBD1 for D (5 bases). This CDR3 region has 14 residues. Trimming pared 7 bases from V and 0 bases from J, leaving 10 bases between. The germline V gene encodes CDR1 MNHEY and CDR2 SVGAGI. CDR3 sequence reads: CASKRDSSNQPQHF. As DNA, the CDR3 is TGTGCCAGCAAAAGAGACAGTAGCAATCAGCCCCAGCATTTT.

The chain recombines TRBV4-3 with TRBJ2-4; D call uncertain. Germline loops: CDR1 LGHNA, CDR2 YSLEER. Trimming stripped 3 bases from V and 7 bases from J, with 10 bases between. There are 13 residues in the CDR3. In nucleotides, the CDR3 is TGCGCCAGCAGCCACCCCCCCGGGAACATTCAGTACTTC. Amino acids: CASSHPPGNIQYF.

Comments on this clone: This sample includes further DNA sequences coding for the same CDR3. The J gene is TRBJ2-2, the V gene TRBV18, with D possibly being TRBD2 (5 bases). The CDR3 contains 15 residues. Per the germline V gene, CDR1 is KGHSH and CDR2 is LQKENI. Deletions cut 6 bases from V and 4 bases from J, with 15 bases between. CDR3 loop: CASSPLAGVTGELFF. The CDR3 DNA sequence: TGTGCCAGCTCCCCTCTGGCGGGCGTCACCGGGGAGCTGTTTTTT.

The chain recombines TRBV19 with TRBJ2-2, with D possibly matching TRBD1 (5 bases). The CDR3 contains 14 residues. Germline V gene data show CDR1 as LNHDA and CDR2 as SQIVND (reference sequence). V was trimmed by 7 bases and J by 0 bases, leaving 9 bases between them. The CDR3 bases are TGTGCCAGTATTCAGGGCACGAACACCGGGGAGCTGTTTTTT. Its protein product is CASIQGTNTGELFF.

V and J are TRBV7-9 and TRBJ2-7, with TRBD2 matching 8 bases. V was pared by 4 bases and J by 6 bases, with 5 bases of the junction left unmatched. Germline loops: CDR1 SEHNR, CDR2 FQNEAQ (reference sequence). CDR3 size: 13 residues. The CDR3 DNA sequence: TGTGCCAGCAGCTCCGGGACTAGGGCCGAGCAGTACTTC. Its translation is CASSSGTRAEQYF.

This clone was picked up one time. This chain uses TRBV7-2 with TRBJ1-6, with 11 bases lining up with TRBD1. J was trimmed by 8 bases and V by 2 bases; bases with no gene match: 5. The V gene's germline CDR1 is SGHTA and CDR2 FQGNSA. The CDR3 has 16 amino acids. CDR3 loop: CASSLNGQGADSPLHF. CDR3 bases: TGTGCCAGCAGCTTAAATGGACAGGGGGCTGATTCACCCCTCCACTTT.

V and J are TRBV11-3 and TRBJ1-1; tentatively, D is TRBD1 (5 bases). Germline V gives CDR1 SGHNT, CDR2 YENEEA. The CDR3 contains 13 residues. Trimming shortened V by 5 bases and J by 2 bases, and 9 bases separated the two germline ends. Written as DNA, the CDR3 is TGTGCCAGCAGCCTGACAGTTAACACTGAAGCTTTCTTT. Encoded protein: CASSLTVNTEAFF.

A single count supports this clone. The chain has TRBV28 and TRBJ2-7, with 8 bases identical to TRBD1. The CDR3 contains 16 residues. Germline CDR1 is MDHEN and CDR2 is SYDVKM. V gave up 2 bases and J gave up 3 bases; unmatched junction bases: 9. CDR3 DNA: TGTGCCAGCAGTTTAACACGGACAGGGTCCTTCTACGAGCAGTACTTC. Translating it yields CASSLTRTGSFYEQYF.

Turning to this clone: Mismatch with germline at one junction end may stem from a read error. V is TRBV10-3 and J is TRBJ2-7; 14 nucleotides line up with TRBD2. CDR1 and CDR2 from the germline V gene are ENHRY and SYGVKD. This CDR3 contains 15 residues. CDR3 in amino acids: CAISQSGTSGSEQYF. The CDR3 DNA sequence: TGTGCCATCAGTCAGTCCGGGACTAGCGGGAGCGAGCAGTACTTC.

V is TRBV7-9 and J is TRBJ1-1; D might be TRBD1 (6 bases). Germline CDR1 is SEHNR and CDR2 is FQNEAQ (reference sequence). The CDR3 is made up of 13 amino acids. Trimming took 6 bases from V and 4 from J, leaving 12 bases between them. CDR3 sequence (DNA): TGTGCCAGCAGGAACCTAGGGGGCACTGAAGCTTTCTTT. Its protein is CASRNLGGTEAFF.

The chain couples TRBV6-5 to TRBJ2-7, with D possibly matching TRBD1 (6 bases). The CDR3 totals 14 residues. The V end was cut by 6 bases, the J end by 2 bases, with 14 bases between. CDR1 and CDR2 from the germline V gene are MNHEY and SVGAGI. The CDR3, as DNA: TGTGCCAGCAGACGCCGGACAGTCGCCTACGAGCAGTACTTC. It is translated as CASRRRTVAYEQYF.

The chain couples TRBV5-4 to TRBJ2-5, with D perhaps matching TRBD1 (6 bases). The germline gives CDR1 SGHNT, CDR2 YYREEE (reference sequence). The CDR3 length is 18 residues. V shed 10 bases and J shed 4 bases, with 32 bases lying between them. CDR3 sequence (DNA): TGTGCCGTAGCCAGGGGCTCAGAGCCGGTTCTGCACCGAGAGACCCAGTACTTC. It codes for CAVARGSEPVLHRETQYF. Full variable domain (missing parts from reference TRBV5-4 and TRBJ2-5): ETGVTQSPTHLIKTRGQQVTLRCSSQSGHNTVSWYQQALGQGPQFIFQYYREEENGRGNFPPRFSGLQFPNYSSELNVNALELDDSALYLCAVARGSEPVLHRETQYFGPGTRLLVL.

The V and J genes are TRBV6-5 and TRBJ1-2; 11 bases agree with TRBD1. The V gene end was trimmed by 2 bases and the J gene end by 7 bases; junction bases not matched to a gene: 9. CDR1 and CDR2 from the germline V gene are MNHEY and SVGAGI. The CDR3 runs to 16 residues. As DNA, the CDR3 is TGTGCCAGCAGTTACGGACAGGGGGCTGGTTCGGGTGGCTACACCTTC. It specifies CASSYGQGAGSGGYTF.

This chain joins TRBV10-2 and TRBJ1-3; 8 bases align to TRBD1. The trim removed 6 bases at V and 8 bases at J, leaving 9 bases unmatched. The CDR3 is made up of 14 amino acids. CDR1 is WSHSY and CDR2 is SAAADI in the germline V gene. The CDR3: CASSPGQGVDTIYF. CDR3 nucleotides: TGCGCCAGCAGCCCCGGACAGGGCGTAGACACCATATATTTT.

V is TRBV7-2 and J is TRBJ2-3; 12 nucleotides line up with TRBD2. V shed 1 base and J 5 bases; nucleotides not matched to a gene: 4. The CDR3 totals 16 residues. The germline gives CDR1 SGHTA, CDR2 FQGNSA. This CDR3 is CASSLELAGGQDTQYF. The DNA for the CDR3 is TGTGCCAGCAGCTTAGAGCTAGCGGGGGGGCAAGATACGCAGTATTTT.

J is TRBJ1-2 and V is TRBV27; maybe TRBD1 (5 bases). The CDR3 sequence is 15 residues long. Trimming removed 0 bases from V and 2 bases from J, with 10 bases in between. Germline CDR1 MNHEY, CDR2 SMNVEV (reference sequence). The CDR3 here is CASSLSRDGNYGYTF. CDR3 DNA: TGTGCCAGCAGTTTATCGCGGGACGGAAACTATGGCTACACCTTC.

The chain links TRBV5-7 to TRBJ2-1, with no clear D. TRBV5-7 is classed as an ORF, of uncertain function. The CDR3 has 11 amino acids. V lost 0 bases and J lost 9, with 4 bases in between. CDR3 bases: TGTGCCAGCAGCTTGGTCGGTGAGCAGTTCTTC. It translates to CASSLVGEQFF.

This clone has a single count. This chain connects TRBV9 to TRBJ1-2, with D perhaps TRBD1 (5 bases). Looked up from germline, CDR1 is SGDLS and CDR2 is YYNGEE. The ends were cut back, 4 bases at V and 8 bases at J, with 12 bases in the middle. The CDR3 extends over 12 amino acids. This chain's CDR3 is CASSPPGIGYTF. The CDR3 DNA sequence: TGTGCCAGCAGCCCTCCAGGGATCGGCTACACCTTC.

The V call is TRBV4-2, the J call TRBJ1-5; D call uncertain. CDR1 LGHNA and CDR2 YNFKEQ come from the germline V gene. The CDR3 loop spans 16 amino acids. V was shortened by 0 bases and J by 0 bases, with 9 bases between the two germline ends. CDR3 loop: CASSQDRGLSNQPQHF. DNA of the CDR3: TGTGCCAGCAGCCAAGATAGAGGCCTTAGCAATCAGCCCCAGCATTTT.

V usage is TRBV7-2 and J usage is TRBJ1-5; D is perhaps TRBD1 (5 bases). CDR3 length: 12 amino acids. Between the trimmed V and J ends, which lost 4 bases and 11 bases, there was a span of 12 bases. Germline lookup yields CDR1 SGHTA and CDR2 FQGNSA. The CDR3 DNA is TGTGCCAGCAGCTCCTACGGGGGGACCCAGCATTTT. Translated: CASSSYGGTQHF.

The chain has TRBV2 and TRBJ1-6; TRBD1 matches 7 bases. Per germline, CDR1 SNHLY and CDR2 FYNNEI. Trimming took 6 bases from V and 12 from J; bases not matched to a gene: 5. The CDR3 loop spans 12 amino acids. The CDR3 spells CASSRQGLPLHF. The CDR3 DNA reads TGTGCCAGCAGCCGACAGGGACTACCCCTCCACTTT.

The V call is TRBV4-2, the J call TRBJ1-2, with D perhaps matching TRBD1 (6 bases). The germline CDR1 and CDR2 sequences are LGHNA and YNFKEQ. The CDR3 runs 13 residues. Between the trimmed V and J ends, which lost 1 base and 3 bases, there was a span of 6 bases. The CDR3 nucleotides are TGTGCCAGCAGCCAAGGGACAGACTATGGCTACACCTTC. Its translation: CASSQGTDYGYTF.

The rearrangement links TRBV5-4 to TRBJ2-3; TRBD2 matches 8 bases. After removal of 4 bases from V and 1 base from J, the junction contained 5 bases not matched to a gene. Germline CDR1 SGHNT, CDR2 YYREEE (reference sequence). This CDR3 contains 15 residues. CDR3 DNA sequence: TGTGCCAGCAGCCTTAGCGGGGAGGGCACAGATACGCAGTATTTT. Protein sequence: CASSLSGEGTDTQYF.

This clone was seen a single time. This rearrangement joins TRBV24-1 to TRBJ1-2; maybe TRBD1 (6 bases). Germline lookup yields CDR1 KGHDR and CDR2 SFDVKD. The CDR3 loop spans 13 amino acids. The germline V and J ends were trimmed by 3 bases and 6 bases, with 10 bases remaining between them. CDR3 sequence: CATSDLRGNGYTF. The CDR3 DNA is TGTGCCACCAGTGATCTCAGGGGAAATGGCTACACCTTC.

The rearrangement uses TRBV2 and TRBJ2-7, with D possibly TRBD1 on 6 matching bases. This CDR3 comprises 14 residues. V lost 5 bases, J lost 2 bases, and 13 bases lay in between. Germline V gene lookup returns CDR1 SNHLY and CDR2 FYNNEI. CDR3 sequence: CASSQQGTTYEQYF. CDR3 sequence (DNA): TGTGCCAGCAGTCAACAGGGTACAACCTACGAGCAGTACTTC.

The rearrangement links TRBV5-4 to TRBJ2-3; 12 bases fit TRBD2. The ends lost 4 bases at V and 11 bases at J; junction bases unmatched: 5. Germline V gene lookup returns CDR1 SGHNT and CDR2 YYREEE (reference sequence). CDR3 size: 13 residues. The CDR3 nucleotides read TGTGCCAGCAGCGGACTAGCGGGGATCGGGCAGTATTTT. Its protein product is CASSGLAGIGQYF.

The chain uses TRBV21-1 and TRBJ2-7; TRBD1, the table's D call, lacks a check against the DNA. TRBV21-1 is a listed pseudogene. CDR3 length: 12 amino acids. CDR3 amino acids: CASSVQGPKQYF. In DNA, the CDR3 is TGTGCCAGCAGCGTACAGGGTCCAAAGCAGTACTTC.

This rearrangement joins TRBV2 to TRBJ2-2, with TRBD2 as a possible D gene (6 bases). CDR3 length: 15 residues. Germline assignment: CDR1 SNHLY and CDR2 FYNNEI. V lost 2 bases to trimming and J lost 4 bases, with 11 bases between them. As DNA, the CDR3 is TGTGCCAGCAGTGAACGGGGGACGGGCACCGGGGAGCTGTTTTTT. It yields the protein CASSERGTGTGELFF.

The CDR3 sequence: CASSQSAFGGLPETQYF. For the CDR3, the DNA is TGCGCCAGCAGCCAATCTGCGTTTGGTGGACTCCCTGAGACCCAGTACTTC. This chain connects TRBV4-3 to TRBJ2-5; tentative D call: TRBD2 (5 bases). The CDR3 contains 17 residues. The V gene lost 2 bases and the J gene lost 5 bases, with 21 bases spanning the gap. The germline CDR1 and CDR2 sequences are LGHNA and YSLEER.